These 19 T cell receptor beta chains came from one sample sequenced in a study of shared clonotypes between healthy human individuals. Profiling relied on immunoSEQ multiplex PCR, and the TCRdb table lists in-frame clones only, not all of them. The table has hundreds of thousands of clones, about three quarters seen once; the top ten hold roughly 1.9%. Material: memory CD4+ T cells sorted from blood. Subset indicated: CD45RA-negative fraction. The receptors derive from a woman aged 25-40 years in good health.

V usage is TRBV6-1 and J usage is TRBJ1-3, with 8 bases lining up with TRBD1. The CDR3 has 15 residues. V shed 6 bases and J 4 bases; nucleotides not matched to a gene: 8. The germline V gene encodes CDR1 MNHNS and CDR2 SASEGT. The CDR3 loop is CASRRQGQRGNTIYF. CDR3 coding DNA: TGTGCCAGCAGGCGACAGGGGCAAAGAGGAAACACCATATATTTT.

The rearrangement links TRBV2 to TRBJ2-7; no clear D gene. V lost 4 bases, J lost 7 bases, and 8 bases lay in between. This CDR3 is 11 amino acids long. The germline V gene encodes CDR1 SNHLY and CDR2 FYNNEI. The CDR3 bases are TGTGCCAGCAGTGTCTTTAGGGAGCAGTACTTC. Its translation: CASSVFREQYF.

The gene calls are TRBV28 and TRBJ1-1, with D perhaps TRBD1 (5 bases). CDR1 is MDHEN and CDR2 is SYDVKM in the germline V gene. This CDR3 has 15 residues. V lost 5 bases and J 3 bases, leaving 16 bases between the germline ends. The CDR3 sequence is CASSPPQRGDTEAFF. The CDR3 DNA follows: TGTGCCAGCAGTCCCCCCCAAAGAGGGGACACTGAAGCTTTCTTT.

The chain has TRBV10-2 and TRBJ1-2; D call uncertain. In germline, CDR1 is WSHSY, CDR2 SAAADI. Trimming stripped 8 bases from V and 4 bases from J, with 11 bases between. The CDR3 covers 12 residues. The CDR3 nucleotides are TGCGCCAGCTCGTCCAGTGGCTATGGCTACACCTTC. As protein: CASSSSGYGYTF.

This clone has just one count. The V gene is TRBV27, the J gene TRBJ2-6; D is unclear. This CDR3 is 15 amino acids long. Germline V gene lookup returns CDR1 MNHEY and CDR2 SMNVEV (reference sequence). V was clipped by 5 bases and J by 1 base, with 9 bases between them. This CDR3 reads CASSPWGSGANVLTF. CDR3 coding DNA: TGTGCCAGCAGTCCCTGGGGATCTGGGGCCAACGTCCTGACTTTC.

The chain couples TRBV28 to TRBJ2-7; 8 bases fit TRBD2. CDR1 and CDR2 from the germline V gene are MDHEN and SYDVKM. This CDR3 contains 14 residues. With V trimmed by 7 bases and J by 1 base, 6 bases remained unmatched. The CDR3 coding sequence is TGTGCCAGCATCCCCCGCGGGAGGTCCTACGAGCAGTACTTC. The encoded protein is CASIPRGRSYEQYF.

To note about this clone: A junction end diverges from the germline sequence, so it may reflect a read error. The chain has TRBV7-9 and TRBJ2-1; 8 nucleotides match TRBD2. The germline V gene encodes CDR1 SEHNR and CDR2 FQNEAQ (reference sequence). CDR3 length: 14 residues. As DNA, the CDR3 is TGTGCCAGCAGCGTAGCGGGACCGGACAATGAGCAGTTCTTC. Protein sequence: CASSVAGPDNEQFF.

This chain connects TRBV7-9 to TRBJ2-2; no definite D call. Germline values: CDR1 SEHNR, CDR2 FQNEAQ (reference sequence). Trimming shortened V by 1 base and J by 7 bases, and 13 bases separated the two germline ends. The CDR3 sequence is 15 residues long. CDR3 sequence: CASSLGVTVNGELFF. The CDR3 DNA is TGTGCCAGCAGCTTAGGGGTTACAGTGAACGGGGAGCTGTTTTTT.

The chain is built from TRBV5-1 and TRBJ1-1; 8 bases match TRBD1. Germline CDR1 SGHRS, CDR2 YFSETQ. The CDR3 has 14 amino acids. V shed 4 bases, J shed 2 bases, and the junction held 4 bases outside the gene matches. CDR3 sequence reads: CASSGGQANTEAFF. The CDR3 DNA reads TGCGCCAGCAGCGGGGGACAGGCTAACACTGAAGCTTTCTTT. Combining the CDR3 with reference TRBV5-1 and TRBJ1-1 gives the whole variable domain KAGVTQTPRYLIKTRGQQVTLSCSPISGHRSVSWYQQTPGQGLQFLFEYFSETQRNKGNFPGRFSGRQFSNSRSEMNVSTLELGDSALYLCASSGGQANTEAFFGQGTRLTVV.

In nucleotides, the CDR3 is TGTGCCAGCAGTTTACATGGACTAGCGGGATCTTACGAGCAGTACTTC. Protein: CASSLHGLAGSYEQYF. The chain is built from TRBV28 and TRBJ2-7; 12 nucleotides align to TRBD2. CDR1 and CDR2 from the germline V gene are MDHEN and SYDVKM. CDR3 length: 16 amino acids. V shed 2 bases, J shed 4 bases, and the junction held 6 bases outside the gene matches.

CDR3 bases: TGTGCCAGCGGCCGCGGACAGGGGGCCCACGAGCAGTACTTC. This sequence encodes CASGRGQGAHEQYF. The chain joins TRBV2 to TRBJ2-7; 11 bases map to TRBD1. Germline CDR1 reads SNHLY; CDR2 reads FYNNEI. The V and J ends lost 8 bases and 5 bases, in that order; junction bases with no gene match: 8. The CDR3 loop spans 14 amino acids.

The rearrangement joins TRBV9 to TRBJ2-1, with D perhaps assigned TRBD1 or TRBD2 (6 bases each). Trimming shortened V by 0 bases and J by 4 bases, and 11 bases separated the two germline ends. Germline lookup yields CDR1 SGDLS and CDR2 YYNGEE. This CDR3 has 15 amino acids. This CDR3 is CASSVVGGLYNEQFF. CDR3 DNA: TGTGCCAGCAGCGTAGTGGGGGGCCTTTACAATGAGCAGTTCTTC.

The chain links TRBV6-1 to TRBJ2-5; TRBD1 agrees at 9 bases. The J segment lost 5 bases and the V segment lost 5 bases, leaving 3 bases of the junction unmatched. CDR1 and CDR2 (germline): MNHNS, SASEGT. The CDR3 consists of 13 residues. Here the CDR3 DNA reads TGTGCCAGCAGTAGGGACAGGGAGGAGACCCAGTACTTC. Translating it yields CASSRDREETQYF.

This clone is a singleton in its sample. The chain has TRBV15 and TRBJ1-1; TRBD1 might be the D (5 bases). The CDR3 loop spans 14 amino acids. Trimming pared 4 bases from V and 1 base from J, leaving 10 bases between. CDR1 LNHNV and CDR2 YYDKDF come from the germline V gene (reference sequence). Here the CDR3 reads CATSNARGNTEAFF. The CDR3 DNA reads TGTGCCACCAGCAACGCGAGGGGGAACACTGAAGCTTTCTTT.

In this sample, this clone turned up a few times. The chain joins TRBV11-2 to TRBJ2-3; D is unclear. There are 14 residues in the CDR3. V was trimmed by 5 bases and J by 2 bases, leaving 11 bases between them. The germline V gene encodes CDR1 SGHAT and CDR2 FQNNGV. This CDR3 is CASSPPPNTDTQYF. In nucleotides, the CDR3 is TGTGCCAGCAGCCCCCCCCCGAACACAGATACGCAGTATTTT.

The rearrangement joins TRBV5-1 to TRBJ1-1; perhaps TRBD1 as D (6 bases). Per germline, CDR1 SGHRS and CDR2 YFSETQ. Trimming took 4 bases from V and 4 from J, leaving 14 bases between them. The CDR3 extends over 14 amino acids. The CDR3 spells CASSPGTSSTEAFF. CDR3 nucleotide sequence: TGCGCCAGCAGCCCTGGGACATCCTCCACTGAAGCTTTCTTT.

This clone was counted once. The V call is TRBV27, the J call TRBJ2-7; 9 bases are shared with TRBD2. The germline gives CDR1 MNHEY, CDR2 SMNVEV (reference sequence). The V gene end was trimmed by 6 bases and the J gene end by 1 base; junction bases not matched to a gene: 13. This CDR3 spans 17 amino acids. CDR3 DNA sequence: TGTGCCAGCAGGGCCCGGATAGCGGGAGCAGAGTCCTACGAGCAGTACTTC. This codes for CASRARIAGAESYEQYF.

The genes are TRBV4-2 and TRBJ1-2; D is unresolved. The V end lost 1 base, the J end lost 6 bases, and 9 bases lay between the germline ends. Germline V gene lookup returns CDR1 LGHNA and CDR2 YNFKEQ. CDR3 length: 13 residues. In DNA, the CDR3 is TGTGCCAGCAGCCAAGTCTTGGGTGATGGCTACACCTTC. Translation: CASSQVLGDGYTF.

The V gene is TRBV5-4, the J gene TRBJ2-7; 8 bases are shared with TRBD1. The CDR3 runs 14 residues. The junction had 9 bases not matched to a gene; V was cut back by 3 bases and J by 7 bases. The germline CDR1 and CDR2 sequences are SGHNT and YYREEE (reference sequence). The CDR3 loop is CASSSWATGGEQYF. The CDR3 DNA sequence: TGTGCCAGCAGCTCCTGGGCCACAGGGGGAGAGCAGTACTTC.